The clone carrying this T cell receptor beta chain has just a few counts. Its antigen is currently unknown. This record belongs to a study of identical twins. With no exceptions, donors were healthy Caucasians. Template switching created a universal primer site, and the cDNA included unique molecular identifiers. MiXCR, run by TCRdb on the 5' RACE reads, gives a single entry per CDR3 protein. This sample has some 270,000 distinct CDR3 sequences, with around 8.3% found just once. Regarding the study as a whole: Zero-insertion analyses could be partly confounded by invariant MAIT and iNKT cells.

The CDR3 consists of 12 residues. The V and J ends lost 6 bases and 7 bases respectively, with 10 bases between them. Germline V gene sequence: CDR1 SGHNT, CDR2 YENEEA. This same sample was also part of a study on yellow fever vaccine responses in identical twins. As reported in that work: Twins showed a vaccine T cell response that reportedly seemed partly convergent, partly personalized.

This sequence was found in a woman under 30 in good health. V and J are TRBV11-3 and TRBJ2-1; D remains unclear. Material for sequencing was CD8+ T cells sorted from blood. The CDR3 DNA reads TGTGCCAGCAGTCAACTCCTTAATGAGCAGTTCTTC. Residues: CASSQLLNEQFF.